The present T cell receptor (beta chain) was sequenced within a study of blood T cells in healthy people across ages. This CDR3 comprises 16 residues. Study-wide results and limits: The long-lived group displayed more naive CD4+ cells, plus higher diversity, than the aged donors did.

Next came a second PCR, run for roughly 6 to 11 cycles, which used a sample-barcoded 5' primer along with a J-beta primer mix. Each cDNA molecule, via a template-switch adaptor with 12 random nucleotides, was tagged. Via MiXCR, TCRdb re-called the 5' RACE reads, giving one row per CDR3 protein. The sample holds fewer than 750,000 distinct CDR3 sequences; around 50% are singletons and the top ten take about 14%. This clonotype was counted only a few times. Its antigen remains unidentified. Per sample, no less than 5.5 micrograms of total RNA were extracted. The receptor was isolated from an elderly woman in good health. This sequence joins TRBV21-1 and TRBJ1-4; TRBD1 reflects the table's D call only, with no check against the DNA. TRBV21-1 constitutes a pseudogene. The source material was blood. CDR3 sequence (DNA): TGTGCCAGCAGCAAAGGGAAGGAAGGGGAGTATGAAAAACTGTTTTTT. It is translated as CASSKGKEGEYEKLFF.